The present TCR beta chain was sequenced within a study of cytomegalovirus exposure and HLA in healthy donors (dated by TCRdb to between 2016 and 2019). General notes on the study: An earlier analysis of approximately 640 of the donors reported roughly 300 Gb of sequence data and some 120 million unique TCR beta sequences from 150 million to 200 million T cells. An early release covering 500 to 750 HLA-typed donors comprised about 320 gigabases of sequencing data and 85 million to 100 million unique TCR sequences. Of the roughly 400 genotyped donors, about 80% fell in the genetic ancestry cluster associated with self-reported Caucasian donors. The study aimed to test whether cataloging public T cell receptors could reveal signatures of past pathogen exposure. The T cell repertoires of around 730 subjects were profiled by immunosequencing and related to cytomegalovirus serostatus. A separate validation cohort of over 95 different subjects was used in addition to the 666-subject first cohort. High-throughput TCR immunosequencing, statistical association of individual TCRs with disease status, and machine learning were combined to predict cytomegalovirus infection status. To study patterns of TCR occurrence, a later analysis re-analyzed previously published TCR beta repertoires from around 670 donors and added high-resolution HLA genotyping. The later analysis used no new phenotypic data to find candidate immune exposures, relying instead on TCR beta sequences and their occurrence across donors. An earlier analysis of 587 of the donors used high-throughput TCR beta sequencing to judge whether each TCR beta V gene segment behaved as functional or pseudogenic. Alongside the repertoire data, information on donor age, sex, ethnicity and CMV serostatus was compiled. A later genetic analysis took genome-wide SNP genotypes for about 55% of the 666 donors and used that subset as a discovery cohort. Every repertoire in the discovery cohort had been generated on one and the same sequencing platform. HLA typing included class I and class II loci at four-digit resolution. The number of typed donors differed by locus: roughly 629-640 for A, B, C, DRB1 and DQB1; approximately 530 for DQA1; approximately 610 for DPA1; and roughly 490 for DPB1. Because of strong linkage in the cohort, roughly five DR-DQ haplotypes were treated as single units for association and clustering. On average, 235,054 unique TCR beta nucleotide sequences were sequenced per donor among about 400 genotyped donors of the cohort, with roughly 19% of those sequences being non-productive. What the authors observed across the whole study: When HLA alleles, especially DR and DQ, strongly co-occurred, TCR associations were difficult to assign to individual alleles. In vitro tests confirmed that a few of the cytomegalovirus-associated TCR beta chains recognize cytomegalovirus antigens. A later analysis associated about 16,000 TCR beta sequences with specific HLA alleles at a false discovery rate of 0.05. It was suggested by the authors that the approach could potentially be generalized to other disease states and immunological phenotypes. CMV serostatus was the only immune exposure information available for the cohort. Several of the top co-occurrence clusters appeared to be linked to parvovirus B19, influenza, CMV and Epstein-Barr virus, according to a later analysis. A further reported finding was that TCR beta sequences accurately predicted the HLA-A and HLA-B alleles for most subjects in the first cohort. The 87-base-pair reads could not distinguish some IMGT-functional V segments, including TRBV6-2 and TRBV6-3, so those segments were excluded. Because some donors lacked HLA typing at each locus, the association tests relied only on the typed subset. Compared with equally common non-associated chains, HLA-associated TCR beta chains in a later analysis were more clonally expanded and had lower generation probabilities. The presence/absence analyses assumed that sequencing depth was roughly uniform across donors, and that assumption may not be true. A later analysis found that most CMV-associated TCR beta chains appeared HLA-restricted, with HLA associations seemingly driven largely by CMV exposure. In a later genetic analysis, a missense DCLRE1C variant was associated with V-gene and J-gene trimming of TCR beta chains, and the association was replicated in an independent cohort. The classifier was reported to diagnose cytomegalovirus status with high specificity and sensitivity in both the original and validation cohorts. In an earlier analysis of approximately 590 of the donors, most TCR beta V segments appeared in productive rearrangements about 87% or about 30% of the time, broadly matching IMGT annotations. A cluster of highly shared sequence variants was judged likely to be a technical artifact of the sequencing pipeline. A later analysis found that TCR association rates varied across HLA loci, with DRB1 alleles showing the most associated TCRs and HLA-C alleles the fewest. The earlier analysis of approximately 540 of the donors excluded about 16 rarely observed V segments, including chromosome 9 orphons, because counts were too low. This cohort had only TCR beta chains sequenced, and the lack of alpha or paired-chain data limited which features could be detected. The study gave a list of over 150 TCR beta chains associated with cytomegalovirus. Compared with the roughly 710-donor mean, donors in an Asian-associated ancestry cluster had fewer N-insertions in productive TCRs, according to a later genetic analysis. Linkage disequilibrium might explain the correlated functional status among segregating V segments, but an unknown experimental factor could not be ruled out. While some public TCRs were present in many individuals, most TCR sequences turned up only very rarely across donors.

A word on this clone: Its recognized antigen is unknown. No base quality information exists; no much larger clone differs at one position.

The cohort was made up of several hundred healthy bone marrow donors. All cohort members were sampled while nominally healthy, although unrecorded immune exposures were likely present. The donor tested CMV seropositive and was one of the 289 seropositive cohort members. Every donor gave a peripheral blood sample, and the peripheral blood mononuclear cells from that sample were used for TCR beta sequencing. The Qiagen DNeasy Blood Extraction Kit was used to extract genomic DNA from the blood cell samples. CDR1 and CDR2 are read off the germline V gene as MNHNS and SASEGT. V is cut back by 7 bases and J by 7 bases, with 8 bases in the junction unmatched. Including cysteine and phenylalanine, the CDR3 has 13 amino acids. Only CDR3 DNA is held: 39 bases, read in frame from base 1. The receptor library was made with the immunoSEQ multiplex PCR assay. A mixture of 60 forward primers for TCR Vbeta segments and 13 reverse primers for TCR Jbeta segments was used in the multiplex PCR. The CDR3 region of rearranged TCR beta genes was amplified from genomic DNA by a multiplex PCR assay. On the Illumina HiSeq System, the amplified TCR beta libraries were sequenced as 87-base-pair reads. On the authors' methods: A later analysis tallied roughly 78 million unique TCR beta chains across the roughly 610 repertoires, and around 12 million of those chains were shared by two or more donors. A nearest-neighbor algorithm error-corrected the raw reads and collapsed the reads into unique sequences, merging closely related sequences to remove PCR and sequencing errors. CDR3 sequences were aligned to IMGT reference sequences to assign V, D and J gene segments. Each retained sequence needed at least a six-nucleotide match to both a V gene segment and a J gene segment. Rearrangements were classified as productive when the CDR3 lacked stop codons and remained in frame with V and J, and all other rearrangements were classified as non-productive. CDR3 was defined by IMGT convention, running from the second conserved V-encoded cysteine to the conserved J-encoded phenylalanine. Sequences without an unambiguous match to a single V gene segment were excluded from the earlier analysis of several hundred of the donors. In an earlier analysis of 500 to 750 of the donors, V segments were called functional above 56.7% productive rearrangements and were called segregating when the between-donor standard deviation exceeded 5%. To diagnose cytomegalovirus status from the catalog of TCR beta chain sequences, a statistical classification framework was built. V and J gene assignment, in a later analysis, came from comparing TCR nucleotide sequences with IMGT/GENE-DB human TR gene sequences. Using the TCRdist pipeline, a later analysis assigned CDR3 sequences along with most-parsimonious VDJ recombination scenarios. In a later analysis, every TCR beta chain was defined by the combination of its CDR3 amino acid sequence and its V-gene family, and reads without a unique V-gene family were dropped. A later analysis removed 550 to 700 highly shared, low-generation-probability nucleotide sequences to deal with suspected cross-contamination and a sequencing artifact. In a later analysis, a clonal expansion index for each public chain was calculated from normalized within-repertoire ranks of inferred template counts. In a later analysis, generation probabilities were computed with a VDJ recombination model fitted to out-of-frame rearrangements, and the resulting probabilities were checked against IGoR. In a later analysis, TCR-TCR, TCR-HLA and TCR-CMV co-occurrence was scored with hypergeometric tests, and a repertoire-size bias correction was applied to TCR pairs. A later analysis estimated false discovery rates by permuting HLA or CMV assignments 20 times. In a later analysis, co-occurring TCRs were grouped with DBSCAN, and TCRdist sequence similarity was added when clustering was performed within HLA-allele-positive subsets. Co-occurrence clustering excluded repertoires with fewer than 30,000 or more than 120,000 public chains, plus five with anomalous nucleotide sharing. In TCRdb, the immuneACCESS table is reduced to in-frame sequences with V and J assigned. These tables do not hold every clone; where another copy was compared, an unresolved V gene accounts for under half, and the others remain unexplained. V and J calls and clone size are copied from that table; D and trimming were computed from the DNA. The sample data list 85,000 to 130,000 clones, and roughly a tenth of these were observed just once. Jointly, the top ten make up under 6.5% of the sample.

The sample comprised PBMCs. The origin of this receptor is a man between 40 and 49 years old in good health and CMV-seropositive. The V and J genes are TRBV6-1 and TRBJ1-2, with 8 middle bases fitting TRBD1. The DNA reads as follows: TGTGCCAGCAAGCCGGGACAGGATCGTGGCTACACCTTC. This is translated as CASKPGQDRGYTF.